The 31 T cell receptor beta chains presented below share a single source sample, sequenced in a study of T cells expressing NK-cell markers. Reanalyzing the 5' RACE reads, TCRdb keeps one entry per CDR3 protein, without DNA. The sample has 400,000 to 550,000 distinct CDR3 sequences. Material: blood T cells: a sorted CD56 or NKG2C T cell subset, CD4+ or CD8+ T cells, or bulk PBMC T cells (not recorded which). The receptors were sampled from a woman between 18 and 75 years old in good health.

This chain uses TRBV6-5 with TRBJ2-1; the TCRdb D gene call, TRBD2, has no DNA to confirm it. The CDR3 contains 18 residues. CDR1 is MNHEY and CDR2 is SVGAGI in the germline V gene. CDR3 amino acids: CASSSTSGSPLLANEQFF.

The rearrangement uses TRBV7-8 and TRBJ2-1; TCRdb picks TRBD1, but there is no DNA to check that call. The V gene's germline CDR1 is SGHVS and CDR2 FQNEAQ. CDR3 size: 13 residues. CDR3: CASSLDRDNEQFF.

This chain uses TRBV12-3 or TRBV12-4 with TRBJ1-2; the D call of TRBD1 rests on TCRdb alone, since no DNA is present to check it. This CDR3 contains 14 residues. CDR3 protein: CASTLGQGMRGYTF.

This chain connects TRBV12-3 or TRBV12-4 to TRBJ1-1; TCRdb's assignment of TRBD1 cannot be checked, as there is no DNA. The length of the CDR3 is 14 residues. The chain's CDR3 is CASSLAGGKTEAFF.

V usage is TRBV9 and J usage is TRBJ1-1; the D call from TCRdb, TRBD1, cannot be confirmed without DNA. The germline CDR1 and CDR2 sequences are SGDLS and YYNGEE. This CDR3 comprises 14 residues. This CDR3 reads CASSEWAGDTEAFF.

The chain carries TRBV5-1 and TRBJ2-2. This CDR3 has 15 amino acids. Germline lookup yields CDR1 SGHRS and CDR2 YFSETQ. The CDR3 is CASSLGDGNTGELFF.

The CDR3 loop is CSADRDIAYGYTF. The V call is TRBV20-1, the J call TRBJ1-2; TCRdb lists TRBD1, though no DNA is available to test this call. CDR3 size: 13 residues. Germline V gene lookup returns CDR1 DFQATT and CDR2 SNEGSKA (reference sequence).

This sequence joins TRBV6-2 or TRBV6-3 and TRBJ2-1; TCRdb's assignment of TRBD2 cannot be checked, as there is no DNA. Per the germline V gene, CDR1 is MNHEY and CDR2 is SVGEGT. The CDR3 has 14 amino acids. CDR3 loop: CASSGSSVLNEQFF.

V and J are TRBV12-3 or TRBV12-4 and TRBJ2-3; with no DNA, the TCRdb D assignment of TRBD2 cannot be verified. The CDR3 runs 13 residues. The CDR3: CASRGDYQYTQYF.

This chain links TRBV12-3 or TRBV12-4 with TRBJ2-3; TCRdb gives TRBD1 as the D gene, but with no DNA this cannot be confirmed. This CDR3 is 15 amino acids long. This chain's CDR3 is CASSLQGLSTDTQYF.

The chain joins TRBV6-2 or TRBV6-3 to TRBJ2-1; the D gene TCRdb calls, TRBD1, cannot be checked with no DNA. The germline CDR1 and CDR2 sequences are MNHEY and SVGEGT. The CDR3 contains 15 residues. The CDR3 protein is CASSRAGQSGNEQFF.

J is TRBJ1-1 and V is TRBV7-2; absent DNA, TCRdb's TRBD1 call cannot be checked. Germline V gives CDR1 SGHTA, CDR2 FQGNSA. The CDR3 is made up of 12 amino acids. CDR3 loop: CASLRAVPEAFF. The full variable domain, rest sourced from reference TRBV7-2 and TRBJ1-1, is GAGVSQSPSNKVTEKGKDVELRCDPISGHTALYWYRQSLGQGLEFLIYFQGNSAPDKSGLPSDRFSAERTGGSVSTLTIQRTQQEDSAVYLCASLRAVPEAFFGQGTRLTVV.

CDR3 residues: CASSLLLAGVNEQFF. The chain recombines TRBV27 with TRBJ2-1; as DNA is missing, the TRBD2 call by TCRdb cannot be tested. Germline CDR1 MNHEY, CDR2 SMNVEV (reference sequence). The CDR3 sequence is 15 residues long.

The genes are TRBV6-6 and TRBJ1-4; TCRdb's D call of TRBD1 is untestable without DNA. The CDR3 consists of 13 residues. Germline V gives CDR1 MNHNY, CDR2 SVGAGI (reference sequence). This CDR3 is CASQRDRGEKLFF.

The chain carries TRBV29-1 and TRBJ2-4; absent DNA, TCRdb's TRBD1 call cannot be checked. The CDR3 loop spans 11 amino acids. Germline V gene data show CDR1 as SQVTM and CDR2 as ANQGSEA. Here the CDR3 reads CSVEAQGFQYF.

The chain combines TRBV5-6 with TRBJ1-4. Germline V gives CDR1 SGHDT, CDR2 YYEEEE. The CDR3 spans 17 residues. CDR3: CASSSHGTGPTNEKLFF.

The chain is built from TRBV29-1 and TRBJ2-1; checking the TCRdb D call of TRBD1 is not possible without DNA. The CDR3 has 11 amino acids. The germline V gene has CDR1 SQVTM and CDR2 ANQGSEA. The CDR3 spells CSVVRDHEQFF.

The chain is built from TRBV29-1 and TRBJ2-1; TCRdb designates TRBD1, a call that cannot be tested without DNA. Germline V gene lookup returns CDR1 SQVTM and CDR2 ANQGSEA. The length of the CDR3 is 17 residues. Here the CDR3 reads CSVESPGTGDSYNEQFF.

The chain is built from TRBV28 and TRBJ2-3; absent DNA, TCRdb's TRBD2 call cannot be checked. The CDR3 sequence is 13 residues long. The germline gives CDR1 MDHEN, CDR2 SYDVKM. The CDR3 reads CASQLAGGDTQYF.

V gene TRBV29-1 combines with J gene TRBJ2-7; TCRdb's D call, TRBD2, is unchecked because there is no DNA. This CDR3 region has 14 residues. In germline, CDR1 is SQVTM, CDR2 ANQGSEA. The CDR3 sequence is CSAKLRPASYEQYF.

The CDR3 reads CASSATIPHEQFF. The chain recombines TRBV6-2 or TRBV6-3 with TRBJ2-1; the D call from TCRdb, TRBD2, cannot be confirmed without DNA. Per germline, CDR1 MNHEY and CDR2 SVGEGT. The CDR3 is 13 residues long.

The chain links TRBV6-1 to TRBJ2-1. There are 13 residues in the CDR3. Looked up from germline, CDR1 is MNHNS and CDR2 is SASEGT. The CDR3: CAAGGASYNEQFF.

CDR3 sequence: CASSHGFLAPKDEQYF. This rearrangement joins TRBV5-1 to TRBJ2-7; the TCRdb D gene call, TRBD1, has no DNA to confirm it. The germline V gene encodes CDR1 SGHRS and CDR2 YFSETQ. The CDR3 is 16 residues long.

The V call is TRBV29-1, the J call TRBJ2-5; there is no DNA to check the TCRdb D call of TRBD2. The CDR3 is 13 amino acids. CDR1 is SQVTM and CDR2 is ANQGSEA in the germline V gene. The CDR3 spells CSVGGTSGETQYF.

The J gene is TRBJ1-2, the V gene TRBV2. This CDR3 contains 14 residues. The germline gives CDR1 SNHLY, CDR2 FYNNEI. Here the CDR3 reads CASSEKSRIVGYTF.

This rearrangement joins TRBV11-2 to TRBJ2-5; TCRdb indicates TRBD1, and absent DNA this call remains unverified. The CDR3 runs to 19 residues. Looked up from germline, CDR1 is SGHAT and CDR2 is FQNNGV. The CDR3 protein is CASSWPTRGRVDGKETQYF. The whole variable domain, remainder taken from reference TRBV11-2 and TRBJ2-5, is EAGVAQSPRYKIIEKRQSVAFWCNPISGHATLYWYQQILGQGPKLLIQFQNNGVVDDSQLPKDRFSAERLKGVDSTLKIQPAKLEDSAVYLCASSWPTRGRVDGKETQYFGPGTRLLVL.

The J gene is TRBJ1-1, the V gene TRBV6-5. Germline V gene sequence: CDR1 MNHEY, CDR2 SVGAGI. The length of the CDR3 is 14 residues. CDR3 amino acids: CASSYSSMNTEAFF.

The V and J genes are TRBV20-1 and TRBJ2-5. This CDR3 region has 14 residues. In germline, CDR1 is DFQATT, CDR2 SNEGSKA (reference sequence). The chain's CDR3 is CSARASGPQETQYF.

This rearrangement joins TRBV12-3 or TRBV12-4 to TRBJ1-6. This CDR3 is built from 13 residues. The CDR3 loop is CASSFKGYSPLHF.

This rearrangement joins TRBV28 to TRBJ2-2; TCRdb indicates TRBD1, and absent DNA this call remains unverified. The germline CDR1 and CDR2 sequences are MDHEN and SYDVKM. The CDR3 consists of 17 residues. The CDR3 reads CASSLDQGIKGTGELFF.

The CDR3: CASSQVAQGTVYGYTF. The genes are TRBV14 and TRBJ1-2; TCRdb's D call of TRBD1 is untestable without DNA. This CDR3 contains 16 residues. In germline, CDR1 is SGHDN, CDR2 FVKESK.